This T cell receptor (beta chain) was sequenced in a study of shared clonotypes between healthy human individuals. Study results and limitations: Clonotype sharing among donors, it was expected, would be affected by sequencing depth. The sampled material consisted only of blood, and tissue repertoires are likely to differ.

Assay execution took place at the deep level. This table comes from immunoSEQ multiplex PCR, and its TCRdb copy is limited to in-frame clones, with some not included. The sample lists about 2 million clones; about 95% were seen once. On this clone itself: The antigen remains undetermined. Other DNA sequences in this specimen translate into the identical CDR3.

The naive CD8 subset, CD45RO-negative cells positively selected for CCR7, excluded terminally differentiated effector memory CD45RA+ cells. Free of recent acute infections or vaccinations, the donors were healthy HIV-negative adults. Trimming at V came to 4 bases and at J to 3 bases, leaving 5 bases not matched to a gene. This CDR3 is built from 14 residues. CDR1 and CDR2 from the germline V gene are SGDLS and YYNGEE. The source material was naive CD8+ T cells sorted from blood. The TCR comes from a young man in good health. The chain combines TRBV9 with TRBJ2-7, with TRBD2 identical over 9 bases. In DNA, the CDR3 is TGTGCCAGCAGCCTAGGGACTAGCAGCTACGAGCAGTACTTC. Protein: CASSLGTSSYEQYF.